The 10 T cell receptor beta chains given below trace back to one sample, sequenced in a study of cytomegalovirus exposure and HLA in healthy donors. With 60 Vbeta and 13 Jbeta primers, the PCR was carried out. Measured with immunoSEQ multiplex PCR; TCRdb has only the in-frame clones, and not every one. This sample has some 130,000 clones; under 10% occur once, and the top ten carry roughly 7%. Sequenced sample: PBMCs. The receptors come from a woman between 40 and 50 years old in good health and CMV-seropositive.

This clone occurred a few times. CDR3 DNA: TGTGCCAGCAGTGCTGGACTAGCGGGGGAGGCGGTATGGGAGCAGTACTTC. As protein: CASSAGLAGEAVWEQYF. The V call is TRBV9, the J call TRBJ2-7, with 13 bases lining up with TRBD2. The CDR3 is made up of 17 amino acids. From germline, CDR1 is SGDLS and CDR2 YYNGEE. Unmatched junction bases numbered 15, after V lost 5 bases and J lost 7 bases.

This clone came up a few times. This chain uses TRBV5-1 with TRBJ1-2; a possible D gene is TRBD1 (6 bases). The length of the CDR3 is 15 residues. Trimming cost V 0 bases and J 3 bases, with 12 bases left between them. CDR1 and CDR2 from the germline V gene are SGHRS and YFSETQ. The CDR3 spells CASSLDMGAHYGYTF. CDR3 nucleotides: TGCGCCAGCAGCTTGGATATGGGGGCACACTATGGCTACACCTTC.

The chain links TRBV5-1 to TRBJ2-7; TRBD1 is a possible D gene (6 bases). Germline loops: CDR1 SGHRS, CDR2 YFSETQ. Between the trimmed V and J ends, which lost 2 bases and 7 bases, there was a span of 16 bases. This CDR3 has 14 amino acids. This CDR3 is CASSLTSGAREQYF. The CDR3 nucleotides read TGCGCCAGCAGCTTAACGTCAGGGGCGAGGGAGCAGTACTTC.

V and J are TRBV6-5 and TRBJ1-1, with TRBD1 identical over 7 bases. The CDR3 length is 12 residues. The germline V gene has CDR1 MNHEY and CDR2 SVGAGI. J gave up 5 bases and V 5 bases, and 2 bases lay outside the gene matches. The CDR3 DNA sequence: TGTGCCAGCAGTGAACAGGGGACTGAAGCTTTCTTT. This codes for CASSEQGTEAFF.

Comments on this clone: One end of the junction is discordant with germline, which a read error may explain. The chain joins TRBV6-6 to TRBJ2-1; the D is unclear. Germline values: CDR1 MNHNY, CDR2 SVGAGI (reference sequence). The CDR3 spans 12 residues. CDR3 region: CASSDSSVEQFF. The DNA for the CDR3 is TGTGCCAGCAGTGACTCGTCTGTAGAGCAGTTCTTC.

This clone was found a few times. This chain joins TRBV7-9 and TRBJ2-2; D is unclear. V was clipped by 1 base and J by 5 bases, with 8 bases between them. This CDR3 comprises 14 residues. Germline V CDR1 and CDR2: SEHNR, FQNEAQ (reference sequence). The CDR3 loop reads CASSLVLETGELFF. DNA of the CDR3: TGTGCCAGCAGCTTAGTACTGGAGACCGGGGAGCTGTTTTTT.

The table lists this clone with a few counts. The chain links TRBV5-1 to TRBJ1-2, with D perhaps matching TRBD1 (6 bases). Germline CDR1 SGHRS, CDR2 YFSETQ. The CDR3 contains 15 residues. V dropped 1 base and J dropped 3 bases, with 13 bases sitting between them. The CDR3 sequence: CASSLTGRTDYGYTF. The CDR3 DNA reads TGCGCCAGCAGCTTGACGGGCAGGACAGACTATGGCTACACCTTC.

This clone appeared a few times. As DNA, the CDR3 is TGTGCCAGCAGCGTCCAACCCCGGACTAGCGGGGTATACAATGAGCAGTTCTTC. It specifies CASSVQPRTSGVYNEQFF. V and J are TRBV9 and TRBJ2-1, with 12 nucleotides matching TRBD2. Germline CDR1 is SGDLS and CDR2 is YYNGEE. The junction had 10 bases not matched to a gene; V was cut back by 2 bases and J by 4 bases. The CDR3 covers 18 residues.

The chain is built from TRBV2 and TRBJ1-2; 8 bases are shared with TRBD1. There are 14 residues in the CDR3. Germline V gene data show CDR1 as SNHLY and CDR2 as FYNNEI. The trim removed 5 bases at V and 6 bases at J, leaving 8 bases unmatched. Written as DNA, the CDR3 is TGTGCCAGCAGTACCGGACAGGGAATTAATGGCTACACCTTC. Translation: CASSTGQGINGYTF.

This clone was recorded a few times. The CDR3 nucleotides are TGTGCCAGCCCAAGGCGGAATCCGGTCTATGGCTACACCTTC. Its protein is CASPRRNPVYGYTF. This chain connects TRBV2 to TRBJ1-2; D is undetermined. Germline-derived CDR1 and CDR2 are SNHLY and FYNNEI. Trimming stripped 8 bases from V and 4 bases from J, with 17 bases between. The CDR3 sequence is 14 residues long.